Detailed here is one TCR beta chain. Trimming shortened V by 0 bases and J by 6 bases, and 15 bases separated the two germline ends. This CDR3 is built from 15 residues. CDR1 MNHEY and CDR2 SVGAGI come from the germline V gene. This sample was taken from a study of PD-L1 blockade in urothelial cancer. Looking at the study overall: At 3 weeks (second dose) and 6 weeks after starting treatment, blood was analyzed.

The assay was immunoSEQ multiplex PCR, and TCRdb's table has in-frame clones only and misses some. The sample yields just over 20,000 clones, about 90% seen once. The V call is TRBV6-5, the J call TRBJ2-7, with D maybe TRBD1 (6 bases). This sample comprised PBMCs, obtained around atezolizumab (anti-PD-L1) treatment. The sequence came from a man over 45 with urothelial cancer. The CDR3 here is CASSYSKQGRVEQYF. The CDR3 DNA reads as TGTGCCAGCAGTTACTCGAAGCAGGGGCGGGTCGAGCAGTACTTC.